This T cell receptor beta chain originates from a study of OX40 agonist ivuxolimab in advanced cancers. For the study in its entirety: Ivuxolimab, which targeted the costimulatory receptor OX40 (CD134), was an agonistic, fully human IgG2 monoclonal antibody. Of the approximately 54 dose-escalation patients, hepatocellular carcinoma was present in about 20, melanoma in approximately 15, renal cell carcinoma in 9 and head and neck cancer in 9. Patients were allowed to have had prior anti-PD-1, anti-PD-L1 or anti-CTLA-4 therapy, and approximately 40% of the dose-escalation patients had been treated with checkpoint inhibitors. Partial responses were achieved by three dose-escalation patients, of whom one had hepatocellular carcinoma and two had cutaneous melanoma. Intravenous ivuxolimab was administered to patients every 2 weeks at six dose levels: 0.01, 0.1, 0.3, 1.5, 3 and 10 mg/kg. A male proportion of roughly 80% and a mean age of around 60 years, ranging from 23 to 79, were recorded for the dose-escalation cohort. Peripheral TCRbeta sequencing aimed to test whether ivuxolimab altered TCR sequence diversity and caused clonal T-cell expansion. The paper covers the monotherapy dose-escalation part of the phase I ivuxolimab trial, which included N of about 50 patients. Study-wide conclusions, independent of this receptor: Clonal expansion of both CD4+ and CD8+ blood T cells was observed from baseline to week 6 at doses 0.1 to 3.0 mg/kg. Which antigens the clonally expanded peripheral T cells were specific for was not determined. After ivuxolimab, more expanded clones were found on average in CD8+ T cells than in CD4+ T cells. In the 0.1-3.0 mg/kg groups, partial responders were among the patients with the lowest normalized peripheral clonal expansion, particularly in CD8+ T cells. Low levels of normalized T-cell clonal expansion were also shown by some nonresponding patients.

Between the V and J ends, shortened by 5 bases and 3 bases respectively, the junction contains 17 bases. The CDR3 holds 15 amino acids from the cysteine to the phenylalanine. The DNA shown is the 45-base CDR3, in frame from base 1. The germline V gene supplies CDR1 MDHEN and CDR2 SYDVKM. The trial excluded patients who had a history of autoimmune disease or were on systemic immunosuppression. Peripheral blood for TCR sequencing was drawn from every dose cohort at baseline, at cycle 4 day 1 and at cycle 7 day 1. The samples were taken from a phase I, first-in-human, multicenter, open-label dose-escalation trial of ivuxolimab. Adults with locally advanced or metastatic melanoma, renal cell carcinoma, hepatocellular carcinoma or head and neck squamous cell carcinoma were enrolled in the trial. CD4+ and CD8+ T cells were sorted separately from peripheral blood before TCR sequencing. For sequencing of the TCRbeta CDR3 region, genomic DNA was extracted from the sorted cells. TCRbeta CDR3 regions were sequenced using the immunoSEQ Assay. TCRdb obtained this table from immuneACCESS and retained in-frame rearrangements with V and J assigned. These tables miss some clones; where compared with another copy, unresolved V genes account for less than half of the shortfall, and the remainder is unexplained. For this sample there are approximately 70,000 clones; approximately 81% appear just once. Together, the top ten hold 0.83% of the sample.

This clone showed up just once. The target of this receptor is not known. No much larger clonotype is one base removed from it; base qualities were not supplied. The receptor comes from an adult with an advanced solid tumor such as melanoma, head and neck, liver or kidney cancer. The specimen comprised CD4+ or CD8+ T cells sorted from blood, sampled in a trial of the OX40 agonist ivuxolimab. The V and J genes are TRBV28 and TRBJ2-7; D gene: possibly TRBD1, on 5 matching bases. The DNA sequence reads TGTGCCAGCAGTACCCGCGGAACAGGAATCTACGAGCAGTACTTC. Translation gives CASSTRGTGIYEQYF.